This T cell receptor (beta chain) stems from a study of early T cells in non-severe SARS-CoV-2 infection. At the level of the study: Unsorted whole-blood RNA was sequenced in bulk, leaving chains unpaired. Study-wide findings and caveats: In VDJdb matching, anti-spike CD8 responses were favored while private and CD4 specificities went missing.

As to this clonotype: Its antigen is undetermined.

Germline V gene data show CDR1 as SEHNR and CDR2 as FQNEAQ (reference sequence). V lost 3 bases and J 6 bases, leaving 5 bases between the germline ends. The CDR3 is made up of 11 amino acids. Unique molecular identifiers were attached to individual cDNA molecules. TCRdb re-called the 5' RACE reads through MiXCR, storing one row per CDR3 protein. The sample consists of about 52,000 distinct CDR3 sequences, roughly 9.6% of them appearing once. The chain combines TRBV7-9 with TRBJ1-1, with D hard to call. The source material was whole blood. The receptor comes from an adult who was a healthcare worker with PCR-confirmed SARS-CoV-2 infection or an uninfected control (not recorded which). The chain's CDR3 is CASSLAAEAFF. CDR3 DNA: TGTGCCAGCAGCTTGGCGGCTGAAGCTTTCTTT.